This T cell receptor beta chain was identified during a study of blood T cell repertoires in COVID-19. About the research overall: Material from acute and convalescent COVID-19 was sourced from the United States, Italy and Spain. From T cells, B-cell-depleted T cells, or PBMCs came the material, which was cDNA or gDNA.

The authors' processing: Counts of nucleated cells, estimated from reference gene primer amplification, were obtained. Sequencing was performed with immunoSEQ multiplex PCR; in TCRdb, only in-frame clones are kept and a portion is missing. V and J calls plus clone size are reproduced from that table; the DNA served to infer D and trimming. Of under 100,000 clones in the sample, about 86% are singletons; the top ten hold about 17%. This CDR3 comprises 16 residues. V dropped 5 bases and J dropped 6; count of bases not matched to a gene: 12. The germline CDR1 and CDR2 sequences are MNHEY and SVGEGT. The receptor comes from an older woman with acute or convalescent COVID-19. V and J are TRBV6-2 or TRBV6-3 and TRBJ1-5; 8 bases agree with TRBD1. The sequenced sample consisted of peripheral blood. The CDR3 reads CASSHYGQGGSQPQHF. The DNA of the CDR3 is TGTGCCAGCAGTCACTACGGACAGGGCGGAAGTCAGCCCCAGCATTTT.